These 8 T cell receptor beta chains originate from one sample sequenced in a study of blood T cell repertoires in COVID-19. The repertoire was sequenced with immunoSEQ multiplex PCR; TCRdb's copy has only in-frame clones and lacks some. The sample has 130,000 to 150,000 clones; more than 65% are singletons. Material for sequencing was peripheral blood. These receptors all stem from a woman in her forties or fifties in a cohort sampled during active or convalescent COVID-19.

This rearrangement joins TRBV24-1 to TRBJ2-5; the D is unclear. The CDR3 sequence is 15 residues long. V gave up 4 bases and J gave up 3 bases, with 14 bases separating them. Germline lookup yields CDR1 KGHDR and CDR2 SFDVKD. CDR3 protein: CATSDPRGLEETQYF. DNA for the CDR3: TGTGCCACCAGTGACCCTCGTGGGCTGGAAGAGACCCAGTACTTC.

The CDR3 DNA is TGTGCCAGCAGCAGGGGTAACTATGGCTACACCTTC. Translating it yields CASSRGNYGYTF. The chain joins TRBV3-1 (or the pseudogene TRBV3-2) to TRBJ1-2, with D tentatively TRBD1 (5 bases). The V end lost 5 bases, the J end lost 1 base, and 5 bases lay between the germline ends. CDR1 is LGHDT, CDR2 YNNKEL, per germline (reference sequence). The CDR3 has 12 amino acids.

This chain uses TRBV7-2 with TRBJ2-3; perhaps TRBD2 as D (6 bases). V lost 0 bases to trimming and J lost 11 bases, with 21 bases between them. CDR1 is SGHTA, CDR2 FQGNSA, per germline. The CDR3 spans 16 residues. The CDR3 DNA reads TGTGCCAGCAGCTTAGCGATTCGGGAGAACAACCCCCTGCAGTATTTT. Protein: CASSLAIRENNPLQYF.

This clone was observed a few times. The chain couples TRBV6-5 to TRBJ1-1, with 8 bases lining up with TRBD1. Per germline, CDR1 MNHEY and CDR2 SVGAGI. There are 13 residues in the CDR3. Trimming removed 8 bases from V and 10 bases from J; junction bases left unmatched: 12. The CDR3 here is CASAQGAFIRAFF. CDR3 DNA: TGTGCCAGCGCTCAGGGGGCTTTCATCCGAGCTTTCTTT.

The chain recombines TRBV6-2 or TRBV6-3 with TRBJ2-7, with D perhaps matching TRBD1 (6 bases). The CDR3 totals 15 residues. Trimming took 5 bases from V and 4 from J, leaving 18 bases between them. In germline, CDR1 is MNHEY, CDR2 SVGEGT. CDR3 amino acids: CASSGRQVKIYEQYF. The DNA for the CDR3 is TGTGCCAGCAGTGGTCGACAGGTGAAAATATACGAGCAGTACTTC.

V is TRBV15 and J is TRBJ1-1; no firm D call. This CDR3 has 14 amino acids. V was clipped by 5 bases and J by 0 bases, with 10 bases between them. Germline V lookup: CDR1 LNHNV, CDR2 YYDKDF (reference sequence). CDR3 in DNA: TGTGCCACCAGCCTGGGCGATATGAACACTGAAGCTTTCTTT. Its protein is CATSLGDMNTEAFF.

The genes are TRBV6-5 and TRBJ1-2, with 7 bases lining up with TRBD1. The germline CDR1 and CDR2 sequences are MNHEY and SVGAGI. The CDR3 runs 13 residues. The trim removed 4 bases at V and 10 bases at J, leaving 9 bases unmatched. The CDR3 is CASSSLDRVYYTF. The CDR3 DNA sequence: TGTGCCAGCAGTTCCTTAGACAGGGTCTACTACACCTTC.

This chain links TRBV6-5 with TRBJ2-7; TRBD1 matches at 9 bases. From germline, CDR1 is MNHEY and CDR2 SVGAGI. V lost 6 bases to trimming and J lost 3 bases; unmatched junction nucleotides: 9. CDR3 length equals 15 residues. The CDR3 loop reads CASSSAGTGFYEQYF. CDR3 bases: TGTGCCAGCAGCTCCGCCGGGACAGGGTTCTACGAGCAGTACTTC.